The source of this TCR beta chain is a study of T-cell memory formation after mild COVID-19. Study details: The two donors had largely donor-specific TCR clusters.

The authors produced TCR alpha and TCR beta cDNA libraries with sample barcodes and UMIs by 5'RACE using constant-segment primers. TCRdb reanalysed the 5' RACE reads using MiXCR and keeps one entry per CDR3 protein. The sample lists 270,000 or so distinct CDR3 sequences, around 17% occurring once. This clonotype was detected only a few times. The antigen remains undetermined. The CDR3 has 16 residues. V was trimmed by 1 base and J by 1 base, leaving 10 bases between them. From germline, CDR1 is LGHNA and CDR2 YNFKEQ. Findings and limits, study-wide: The study found contracting CD4+ clones mainly in CM and EM and contracting CD8+ clones in EMRA. The authors did not confirm SARS-CoV-2 specificity of second-wave clones peaking day 37.

Sequencing was carried out using PBMCs or a T cell subset sorted from them (not recorded which). The source of this sequence is a young man who had mild COVID-19 (a few samples of this study predate the infection). Cell type and time point are not known. The chain carries TRBV4-2 and TRBJ2-2; D is tentatively TRBD1 or TRBD2 (6 bases each). CDR3 bases: TGTGCCAGCAGCCAAGTGGAGGGGGGGAACACCGGGGAGCTGTTTTTT. Protein: CASSQVEGGNTGELFF.